This T cell receptor beta chain was profiled in a study of blood T cell repertoires in COVID-19. The repertoire was sequenced with immunoSEQ multiplex PCR; TCRdb's copy has only in-frame clones and lacks some. The table lists tens of thousands of clones, 72% of them singletons, with approximately 5% in the top ten. The J segment lost 4 bases and the V segment lost 5 bases, leaving 10 bases of the junction unmatched. Per the germline V gene, CDR1 is SNHLY and CDR2 is FYNNEI. This CDR3 region has 15 residues. The clonotype comes from a woman between 65 and 79 years old with COVID-19, enrolled during active disease. The sequenced sample was peripheral blood. The rearrangement uses TRBV2 and TRBJ1-2; TRBD1 agrees at 7 bases. The CDR3 here is CASSTTGVGSYGYTF. As DNA, the CDR3 is TGTGCCAGCAGTACTACAGGGGTAGGGAGCTATGGCTACACCTTC.